The 27 T cell receptor beta chains reported below all come from one sample, sequenced in a study of T cell responses to AZD1222 COVID-19 vaccine. The data were produced by immunoSEQ multiplex PCR, yet TCRdb's version contains in-frame clones alone and is incomplete. This sample has over 100,000 clones, with 70% to 90% found just once. The input for sequencing was peripheral blood, taken on day 0 of AZD1222 vaccination. Every receptor here comes from an adult in good health.

The V and J genes are TRBV4-1 and TRBJ1-5; D perhaps matches TRBD1 (6 bases). V was clipped by 1 base and J by 2 bases, with 15 bases between them. The CDR3 runs 17 residues. CDR1 and CDR2 (germline): MGHRA, YSYEKL. As DNA, the CDR3 is TGCGCCAGCAGCCAAGGGAAGCAGGGGCTCCGCAATCAGCCCCAGCATTTT. Translation: CASSQGKQGLRNQPQHF.

CDR3 loop: CASSDGGRNTEAFF. The CDR3 bases are TGTGCCAGCAGTGATGGGGGGCGGAACACTGAAGCTTTCTTT. The chain links TRBV6-4 to TRBJ1-1; D is possibly TRBD1 (6 bases). This CDR3 is built from 14 residues. V was pared by 3 bases and J by 1 base, with 9 bases between. From germline, CDR1 is MRHNA and CDR2 SNTAGT.

V gene TRBV6-5 combines with J gene TRBJ1-2; D is ambiguous. Trimming left V 0 bases short and J 8 bases short, with 10 bases between. The CDR3 totals 13 residues. In germline, CDR1 is MNHEY, CDR2 SVGAGI. CDR3 in amino acids: CASSYSSARGYTF. Written as DNA, the CDR3 is TGTGCCAGCAGTTACTCGAGCGCGCGGGGCTACACCTTC.

The chain carries TRBV4-1 and TRBJ1-2; D is perhaps TRBD1 (6 bases). This CDR3 has 15 residues. V lost 4 bases and J lost 8, with 20 bases in between. Germline V gives CDR1 MGHRA, CDR2 YSYEKL. CDR3 nucleotides: TGCGCCAGCAGCCCCGCAGGACAGAGCGGGGGGGGCTACACCTTC. Translated, it gives CASSPAGQSGGGYTF.

This chain links TRBV7-8 with TRBJ2-3; tentatively, D is TRBD2 (6 bases). From germline, CDR1 is SGHVS and CDR2 FQNEAQ. V was clipped by 8 bases and J by 0 bases, with 18 bases between them. The CDR3 is made up of 16 amino acids. The CDR3 bases are TGTGCCAGCCCCCCAGGGAGGAGAGCTAGCACAGATACGCAGTATTTT. The encoded protein is CASPPGRRASTDTQYF.

The chain has TRBV12-3 or TRBV12-4 and TRBJ1-3; D not certain. CDR3 length: 11 amino acids. Trimming pared 11 bases from V and 1 base from J, leaving 6 bases between. DNA of the CDR3: TGTGCCGGTCGATCTGGAAACACCATATATTTT. Its translation: CAGRSGNTIYF.

In its sample, this clone was seen a few times. J is TRBJ1-1 and V is TRBV6-5, with D possibly being TRBD1 (5 bases). Trimming removed 0 bases from V and 4 bases from J, with 15 bases in between. The length of the CDR3 is 16 residues. CDR1 and CDR2 (germline): MNHEY, SVGAGI. CDR3 residues: CASSYSIGSQGTEAFF. The CDR3 DNA follows: TGTGCCAGCAGTTACTCGATTGGCTCCCAGGGCACTGAAGCTTTCTTT.

The V and J genes are TRBV7-2 and TRBJ1-1, with D possibly matching TRBD1 (5 bases). Trimming left V 4 bases short and J 1 base short, with 19 bases between. This CDR3 has 17 amino acids. Per germline, CDR1 SGHTA and CDR2 FQGNSA. The CDR3 is CASSSPLQGRRNTEAFF. The CDR3 DNA reads TGTGCCAGCAGCTCACCCCTGCAGGGAAGGCGGAACACTGAAGCTTTCTTT.

The CDR3 protein is CASSETGGAYNEQFF. Written as DNA, the CDR3 is TGTGCCAGCAGCGAGACAGGGGGCGCTTACAATGAGCAGTTCTTC. This sequence joins TRBV27 and TRBJ2-1, with 10 bases that match TRBD1. The length of the CDR3 is 15 residues. The germline V gene has CDR1 MNHEY and CDR2 SMNVEV (reference sequence). With 6 bases clipped from V and 4 bases from J, the junction kept 6 bases outside the gene matches.

V is TRBV27 and J is TRBJ1-4; the match to TRBD1 covers 8 bases. Germline V gene lookup returns CDR1 MNHEY and CDR2 SMNVEV (reference sequence). The CDR3 loop spans 13 amino acids. With V trimmed by 3 bases and J by 8 bases, 2 bases remained unmatched. In DNA, the CDR3 is TGTGCCAGCAGTTTTCGGACAGGGGAAAAACTGTTTTTT. Translated: CASSFRTGEKLFF.

This chain uses TRBV5-1 with TRBJ1-2; D may be TRBD1 (5 bases). V lost 7 bases, J lost 4 bases, and 14 bases lay in between. The germline V gene encodes CDR1 SGHRS and CDR2 YFSETQ. This CDR3 spans 13 amino acids. This CDR3 is CASAEGTGYGYTF. In DNA form, the CDR3 reads TGCGCCAGCGCTGAGGGGACGGGCTATGGCTACACCTTC.

Comments on this clone: One end of the junction is discordant with germline, which a read error may explain. The V call is TRBV11-3, the J call TRBJ1-1; D unresolved. From germline, CDR1 is SGHNT and CDR2 YENEEA. The CDR3 length is 12 residues. The CDR3 region is CASSLENGEAFF. DNA for the CDR3: TGTGCCAGCAGTTTAGAGAACGGTGAAGCTTTCTTT. The whole variable domain, remainder taken from reference TRBV11-3 and TRBJ1-1, is EAGVVQSPRYKIIEKKQPVAFWCNPISGHNTLYWYLQNLGQGPELLIRYENEEAVDDSQLPKDRFSAERLKGVDSTLKIQPAELGDSAVYLCASSLENGEAFFGQGTRLTVV.

The rearrangement joins TRBV3-1 (or the pseudogene TRBV3-2) to TRBJ1-2; D may be TRBD1 (5 bases). The CDR3 runs 13 residues. Germline CDR1 reads LGHDT; CDR2 reads YNNKEL (reference sequence). Trimming removed 6 bases from V and 6 bases from J, with 14 bases in between. The CDR3 coding sequence is TGTGCCAGCAGAAATGGGGGGGGAGATGGCTACACCTTC. The encoded protein is CASRNGGGDGYTF.

The CDR3 nucleotides read TGCAGTGCTAGTAGAAGGGAAATGGGTAGCAATCAGCCCCAGCATTTT. It specifies CSASRREMGSNQPQHF. The rearrangement uses TRBV20-1 and TRBJ1-5; D unresolved. CDR3 length: 16 residues. The germline V gene encodes CDR1 DFQATT and CDR2 SNEGSKA (reference sequence). V was cut by 3 bases and J by 0 bases, with 15 bases left in between.

This clone came up once. The chain recombines TRBV7-6 with TRBJ2-1; 8 bases line up with TRBD2. The trim removed 4 bases at V and 7 bases at J, leaving 9 bases unmatched. CDR1 and CDR2 from the germline V gene are SGHVS and FNYEAQ. The CDR3 spans 15 residues. CDR3 amino acids: CASSSRGGLWNEQFF. The CDR3 DNA follows: TGTGCCAGCAGCTCACGGGGGGGCCTTTGGAATGAGCAGTTCTTC.

The V call is TRBV7-9, the J call TRBJ1-4; 7 bases fit TRBD1. This CDR3 comprises 18 residues. Looked up from germline, CDR1 is SEHNR and CDR2 is FQNEAQ (reference sequence). The V segment lost 2 bases and the J segment 2 bases; nucleotides outside the gene matches: 11. CDR3 sequence reads: CASSLIPTGRQTNEKLFF. The CDR3, as DNA: TGTGCCAGCAGCTTAATCCCGACAGGGAGGCAGACTAATGAAAAACTGTTTTTT. Together with reference TRBV7-9 and TRBJ1-4, the CDR3 gives the full variable domain: DTGVSQNPRHKITKRGQNVTFRCDPISEHNRLYWYRQTLGQGPEFLTYFQNEAQLEKSRLLSDRFSAERPKGSFSTLEIQRTEQGDSAMYLCASSLIPTGRQTNEKLFFGSGTQLSVL.

The chain uses TRBV5-4 and TRBJ1-1; D not certain. The CDR3 is 14 residues long. Germline assignment: CDR1 SGHNT and CDR2 YYREEE (reference sequence). V was clipped by 5 bases and J by 7 bases, with 18 bases between them. The CDR3 region has the DNA TGTGCCAGCAGTTCTGCCCGCCCAGTGGGTGAAGCTTTCTTT. Protein sequence: CASSSARPVGEAFF.

This chain joins TRBV5-1 and TRBJ2-1; a weak D match, TRBD2 (7 bases). Deletions cut 4 bases from V and 4 bases from J, with 21 bases between. The V gene's germline CDR1 is SGHRS and CDR2 YFSETQ. The CDR3 runs to 17 residues. The CDR3 bases are TGCGCCAGCAGCCCTTTAGGGGGGGGCGGAGGGTACAATGAGCAGTTCTTC. Protein: CASSPLGGGGGYNEQFF.

The chain recombines TRBV11-3 with TRBJ1-2; D uncertain. Per germline, CDR1 SGHNT and CDR2 YENEEA. There are 14 residues in the CDR3. Trimming stripped 9 bases from V and 5 bases from J, with 19 bases between. The CDR3 DNA follows: TGTGCCAGACTTAAGCCGGCCATAGAGTATGGCTACACCTTC. This sequence encodes CARLKPAIEYGYTF. The full variable domain, rest sourced from reference TRBV11-3 and TRBJ1-2, is EAGVVQSPRYKIIEKKQPVAFWCNPISGHNTLYWYLQNLGQGPELLIRYENEEAVDDSQLPKDRFSAERLKGVDSTLKIQPAELGDSAVYLCARLKPAIEYGYTFGSGTRLTVV.

Comment on this clone: Different DNA sequences within this sample yield the same CDR3. This chain uses TRBV7-3 with TRBJ2-3; a weak D match, TRBD2 (5 bases). Germline V lookup: CDR1 SGHTA, CDR2 FQGTGA. V lost 1 base to trimming and J lost 5 bases, with 7 bases between them. The length of the CDR3 is 13 residues. CDR3 residues: CASSLREGDTQYF. CDR3 DNA sequence: TGTGCCAGCAGCTTAAGAGAGGGAGATACGCAGTATTTT.

V and J are TRBV7-9 and TRBJ1-2; TRBD1 is a possible D gene (6 bases). CDR3 length: 15 amino acids. The V end was cut by 1 base, the J end by 7 bases, with 16 bases between. Germline V lookup: CDR1 SEHNR, CDR2 FQNEAQ (reference sequence). CDR3 protein: CASSLGTASRVGYTF. The CDR3 DNA sequence: TGTGCCAGCAGCTTAGGGACAGCAAGTCGGGTTGGCTACACCTTC.

J is TRBJ2-7 and V is TRBV5-4, with 9 bases fitting TRBD1. There are 12 residues in the CDR3. Trimming at V came to 2 bases and at J to 8 bases, leaving 2 bases not matched to a gene. CDR1 is SGHNT and CDR2 is YYREEE in the germline V gene (reference sequence). The CDR3 here is CASSFGQGKQYF. CDR3 sequence (DNA): TGTGCCAGCAGCTTCGGACAGGGGAAGCAGTACTTC. Full variable domain (outside the CDR3, taken from reference TRBV5-4 and TRBJ2-7): ETGVTQSPTHLIKTRGQQVTLRCSSQSGHNTVSWYQQALGQGPQFIFQYYREEENGRGNFPPRFSGLQFPNYSSELNVNALELDDSALYLCASSFGQGKQYFGPGTRLTVT.

This clone was observed a single time. CDR3 bases: TGTGCCAGCAGCCAGGGATCACGCACTGAAGCTTTCTTT. Residues: CASSQGSRTEAFF. J is TRBJ1-1 and V is TRBV3-1 (or the pseudogene TRBV3-2); D remains ambiguous. Germline CDR1 LGHDT, CDR2 YNNKEL (reference sequence). V was pared by 3 bases and J by 4 bases, with 9 bases between. This CDR3 is built from 13 residues.

V and J are TRBV10-2 and TRBJ2-3; 10 bases fit TRBD2. V lost 7 bases to trimming and J lost 2 bases; unmatched junction nucleotides: 3. Germline CDR1 and CDR2: WSHSY and SAAADI. CDR3 length equals 14 residues. CDR3 nucleotides: TGCGCCAGCATACTAGCGGGGAACACAGATACGCAGTATTTT. Amino acids: CASILAGNTDTQYF.

This chain uses TRBV2 with TRBJ2-2; D unclear. Trimming shortened V by 2 bases and J by 4 bases, and 8 bases separated the two germline ends. The germline gives CDR1 SNHLY, CDR2 FYNNEI. This CDR3 is built from 14 residues. CDR3: CASSERRATGELFF. The CDR3 DNA is TGTGCCAGCAGTGAAAGACGGGCCACCGGGGAGCTGTTTTTT.

The gene calls are TRBV7-9 and TRBJ1-3; D remains ambiguous. Looked up from germline, CDR1 is SEHNR and CDR2 is FQNEAQ (reference sequence). This CDR3 is built from 11 residues. The CDR3 reads CAGALENTIYF. CDR3 bases: TGTGCGGGTGCTCTCGAAAACACCATATATTTT.

This sequence joins TRBV6-6 and TRBJ2-5; TRBD2 aligns across 10 bases. The CDR3 sequence is 17 residues long. Germline V lookup: CDR1 MNHNY, CDR2 SVGAGI (reference sequence). Trimming cost V 5 bases and J 5 bases; bases outside gene matches: 14. CDR3 in amino acids: CASSQGIGSGGQETQYF. CDR3 in DNA: TGTGCCAGCAGTCAGGGGATAGGTAGCGGGGGGCAGGAGACCCAGTACTTC.